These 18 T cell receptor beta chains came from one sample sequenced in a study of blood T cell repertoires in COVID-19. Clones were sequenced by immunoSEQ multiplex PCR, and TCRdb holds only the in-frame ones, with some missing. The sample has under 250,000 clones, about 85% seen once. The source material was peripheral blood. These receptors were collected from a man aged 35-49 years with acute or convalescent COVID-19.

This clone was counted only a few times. The CDR3 region is CASSLGGEDGYTF. CDR3 sequence (DNA): TGTGCCAGCAGCTTAGGAGGCGAGGATGGCTACACCTTC. The chain joins TRBV7-9 to TRBJ1-2; D is unresolved. Trimming shortened V by 1 base and J by 6 bases, and 9 bases separated the two germline ends. The CDR3 has 13 residues. Germline V gene sequence: CDR1 SEHNR, CDR2 FQNEAQ (reference sequence).

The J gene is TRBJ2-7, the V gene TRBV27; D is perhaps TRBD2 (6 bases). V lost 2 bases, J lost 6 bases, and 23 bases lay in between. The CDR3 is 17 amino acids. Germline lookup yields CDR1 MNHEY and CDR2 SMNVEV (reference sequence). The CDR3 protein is CASSLLSAGGPTGEQYF. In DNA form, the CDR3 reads TGTGCCAGCAGTTTACTTTCAGCAGGAGGGCCAACCGGCGAGCAGTACTTC.

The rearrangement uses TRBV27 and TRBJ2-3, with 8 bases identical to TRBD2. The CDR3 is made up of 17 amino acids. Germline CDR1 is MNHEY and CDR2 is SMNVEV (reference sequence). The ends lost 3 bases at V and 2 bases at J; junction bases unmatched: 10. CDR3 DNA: TGTGCCAGCAGTTTCGCGAGGGAGCGGGGGAACACAGATACGCAGTATTTT. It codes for CASSFARERGNTDTQYF.

The CDR3 nucleotides read TGTGCCAGCAGTCGGCGGGCTAGCGGGGACAATGAGCAGTTCTTC. The encoded protein is CASSRRASGDNEQFF. The chain is built from TRBV11-3 and TRBJ2-1, with 9 bases lining up with TRBD2. The CDR3 has 15 residues. The germline gives CDR1 SGHNT, CDR2 YENEEA. V dropped 6 bases and J dropped 5; count of bases not matched to a gene: 8.

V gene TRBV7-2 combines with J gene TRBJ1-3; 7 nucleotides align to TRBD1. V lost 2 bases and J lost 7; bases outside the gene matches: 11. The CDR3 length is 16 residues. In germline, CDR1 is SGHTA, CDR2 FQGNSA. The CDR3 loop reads CASSLSATGRYNTIYF. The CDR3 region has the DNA TGTGCCAGCAGCTTATCAGCGACAGGGAGGTACAACACCATATATTTT.

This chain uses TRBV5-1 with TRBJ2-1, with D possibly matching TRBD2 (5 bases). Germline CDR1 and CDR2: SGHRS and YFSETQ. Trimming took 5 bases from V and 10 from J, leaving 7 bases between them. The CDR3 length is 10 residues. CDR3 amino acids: CASRSGEQFF. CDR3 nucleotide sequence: TGCGCCAGCAGGAGCGGCGAGCAGTTCTTC. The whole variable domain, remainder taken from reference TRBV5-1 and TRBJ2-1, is KAGVTQTPRYLIKTRGQQVTLSCSPISGHRSVSWYQQTPGQGLQFLFEYFSETQRNKGNFPGRFSGRQFSNSRSEMNVSTLELGDSALYLCASRSGEQFFGPGTRLTVL.

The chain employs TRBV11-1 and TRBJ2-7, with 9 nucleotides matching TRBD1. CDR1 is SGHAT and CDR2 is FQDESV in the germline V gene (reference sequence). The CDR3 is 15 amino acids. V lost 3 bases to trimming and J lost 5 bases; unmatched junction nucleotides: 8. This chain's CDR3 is CASSFIQGAGDEQYF. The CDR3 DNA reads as TGTGCCAGCAGCTTTATACAGGGGGCAGGGGACGAGCAGTACTTC.

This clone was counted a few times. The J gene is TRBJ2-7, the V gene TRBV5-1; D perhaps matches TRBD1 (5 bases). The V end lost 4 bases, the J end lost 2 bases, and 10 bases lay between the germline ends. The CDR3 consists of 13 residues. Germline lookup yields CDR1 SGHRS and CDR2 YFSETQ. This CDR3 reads CASSSQGTYEQYF. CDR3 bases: TGCGCCAGCAGCAGTCAGGGTACCTACGAGCAGTACTTC. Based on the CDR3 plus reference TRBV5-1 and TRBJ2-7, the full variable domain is KAGVTQTPRYLIKTRGQQVTLSCSPISGHRSVSWYQQTPGQGLQFLFEYFSETQRNKGNFPGRFSGRQFSNSRSEMNVSTLELGDSALYLCASSSQGTYEQYFGPGTRLTVT.

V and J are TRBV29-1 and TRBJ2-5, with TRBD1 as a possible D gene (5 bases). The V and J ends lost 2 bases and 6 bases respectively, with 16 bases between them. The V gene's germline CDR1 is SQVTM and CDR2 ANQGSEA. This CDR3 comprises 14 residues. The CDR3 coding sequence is TGCAGCGTTGAATCCAGGGCCCGTGGAAAGACCCAGTACTTC. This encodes CSVESRARGKTQYF.

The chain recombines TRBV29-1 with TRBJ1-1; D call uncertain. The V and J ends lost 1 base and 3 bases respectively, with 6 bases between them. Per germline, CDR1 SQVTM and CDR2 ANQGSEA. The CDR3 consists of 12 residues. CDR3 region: CSVEVYDTEAFF. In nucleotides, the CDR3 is TGCAGCGTTGAAGTTTATGACACTGAAGCTTTCTTT.

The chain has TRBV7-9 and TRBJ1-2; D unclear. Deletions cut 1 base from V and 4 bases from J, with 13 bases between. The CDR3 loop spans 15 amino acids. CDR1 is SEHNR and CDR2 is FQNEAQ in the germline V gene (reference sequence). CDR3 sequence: CASSLVIPGAYGYTF. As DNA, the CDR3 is TGTGCCAGCAGCTTAGTAATCCCCGGTGCCTATGGCTACACCTTC.

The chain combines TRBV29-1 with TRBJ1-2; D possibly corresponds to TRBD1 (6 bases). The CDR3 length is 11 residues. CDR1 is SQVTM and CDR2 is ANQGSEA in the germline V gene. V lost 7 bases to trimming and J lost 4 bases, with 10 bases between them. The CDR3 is CSARTVYGYTF. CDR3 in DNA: TGCAGCGCCCGGACAGTCTATGGCTACACCTTC.

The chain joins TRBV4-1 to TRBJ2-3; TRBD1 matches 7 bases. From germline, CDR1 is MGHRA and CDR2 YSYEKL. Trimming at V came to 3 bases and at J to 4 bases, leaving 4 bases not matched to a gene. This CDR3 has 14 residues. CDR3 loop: CASSQTGRADTQYF. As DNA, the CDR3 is TGCGCCAGCAGCCAGACAGGGCGCGCAGATACGCAGTATTTT.

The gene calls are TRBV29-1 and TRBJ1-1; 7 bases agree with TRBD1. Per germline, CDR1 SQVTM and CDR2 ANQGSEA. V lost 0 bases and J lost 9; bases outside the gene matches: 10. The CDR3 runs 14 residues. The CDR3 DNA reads TGCAGCGTTGAAGATACTACTACAGGGGCGAAAGCTTTCTTT. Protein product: CSVEDTTTGAKAFF.

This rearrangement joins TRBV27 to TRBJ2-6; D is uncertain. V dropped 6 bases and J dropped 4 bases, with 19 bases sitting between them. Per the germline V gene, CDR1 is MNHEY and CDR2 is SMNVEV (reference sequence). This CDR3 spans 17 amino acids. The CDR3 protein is CASSPWAGQTGANVLTF. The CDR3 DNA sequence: TGTGCCAGCAGCCCTTGGGCAGGCCAAACCGGGGCCAACGTCCTGACTTTC.

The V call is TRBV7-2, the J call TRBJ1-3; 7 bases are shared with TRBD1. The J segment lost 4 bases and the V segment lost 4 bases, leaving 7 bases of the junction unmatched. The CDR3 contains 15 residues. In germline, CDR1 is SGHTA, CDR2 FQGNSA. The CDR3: CASSSRDSSGNTIYF. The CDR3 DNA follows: TGTGCCAGCAGCTCTCGGGACAGCTCCGGAAACACCATATATTTT.

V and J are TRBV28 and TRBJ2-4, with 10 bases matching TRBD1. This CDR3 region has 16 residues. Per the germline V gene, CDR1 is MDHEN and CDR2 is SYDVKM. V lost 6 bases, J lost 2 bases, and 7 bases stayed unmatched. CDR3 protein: CASRRQGAGSKNIQYF. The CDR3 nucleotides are TGTGCCAGCAGACGACAGGGGGCTGGGTCCAAAAACATTCAGTACTTC. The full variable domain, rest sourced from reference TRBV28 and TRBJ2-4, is DVKVTQSSRYLVKRTGEKVFLECVQDMDHENMFWYRQDPGLGLRLIYFSYDVKMKEKGDIPEGYSVSREKKERFSLILESASTNQTSMYLCASRRQGAGSKNIQYFGAGTRLSVL.

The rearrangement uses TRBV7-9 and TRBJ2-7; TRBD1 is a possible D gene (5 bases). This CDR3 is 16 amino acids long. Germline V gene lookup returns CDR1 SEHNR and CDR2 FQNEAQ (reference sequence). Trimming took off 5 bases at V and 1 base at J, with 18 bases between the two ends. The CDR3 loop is CASSPPRGRPSYEQYF. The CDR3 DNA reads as TGTGCCAGCAGCCCCCCAAGGGGCAGGCCTTCCTACGAGCAGTACTTC.